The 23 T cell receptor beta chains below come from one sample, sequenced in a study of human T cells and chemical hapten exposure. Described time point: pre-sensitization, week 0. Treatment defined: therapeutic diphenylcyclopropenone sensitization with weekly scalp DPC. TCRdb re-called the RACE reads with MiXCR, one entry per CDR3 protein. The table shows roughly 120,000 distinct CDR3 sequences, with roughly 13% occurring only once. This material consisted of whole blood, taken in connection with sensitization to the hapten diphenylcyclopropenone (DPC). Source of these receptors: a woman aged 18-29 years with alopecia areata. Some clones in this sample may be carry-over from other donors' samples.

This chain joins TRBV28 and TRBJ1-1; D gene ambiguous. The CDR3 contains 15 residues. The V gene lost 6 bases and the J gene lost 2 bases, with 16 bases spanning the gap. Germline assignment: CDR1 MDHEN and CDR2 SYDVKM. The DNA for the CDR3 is TGTGCCAGCAGGTTAAGGCAGTCTTATAACACTGAAGCTTTCTTT. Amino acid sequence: CASRLRQSYNTEAFF.

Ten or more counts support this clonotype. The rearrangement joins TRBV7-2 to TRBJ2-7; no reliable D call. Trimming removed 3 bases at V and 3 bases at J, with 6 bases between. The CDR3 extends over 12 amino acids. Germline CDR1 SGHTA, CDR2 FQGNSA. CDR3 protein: CASSFTVYEQYF. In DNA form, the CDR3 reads TGTGCCAGCAGCTTCACGGTCTACGAGCAGTACTTC.

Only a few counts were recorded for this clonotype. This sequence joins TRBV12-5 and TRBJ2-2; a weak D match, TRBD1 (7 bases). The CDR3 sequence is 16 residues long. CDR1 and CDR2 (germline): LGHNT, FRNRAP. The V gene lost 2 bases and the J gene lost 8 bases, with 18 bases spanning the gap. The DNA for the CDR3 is TGTGCTAGTGGTTTGTCACGACAGGGAGGATCGGGGGAGCTGTTTTTT. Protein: CASGLSRQGGSGELFF.

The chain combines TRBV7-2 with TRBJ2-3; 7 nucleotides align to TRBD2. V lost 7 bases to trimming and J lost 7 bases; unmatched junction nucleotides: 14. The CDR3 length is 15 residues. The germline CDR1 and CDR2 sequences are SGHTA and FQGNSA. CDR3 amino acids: CASNPGGGGMNTQYF. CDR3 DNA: TGTGCCAGCAACCCTGGAGGCGGGGGAATGAATACGCAGTATTTT.

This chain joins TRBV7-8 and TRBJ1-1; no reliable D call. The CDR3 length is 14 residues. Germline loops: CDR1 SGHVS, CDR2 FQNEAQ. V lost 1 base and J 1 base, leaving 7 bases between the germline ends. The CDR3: CASSLGPQNTEAFF. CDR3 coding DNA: TGTGCCAGCAGCTTAGGACCGCAGAACACTGAAGCTTTCTTT.

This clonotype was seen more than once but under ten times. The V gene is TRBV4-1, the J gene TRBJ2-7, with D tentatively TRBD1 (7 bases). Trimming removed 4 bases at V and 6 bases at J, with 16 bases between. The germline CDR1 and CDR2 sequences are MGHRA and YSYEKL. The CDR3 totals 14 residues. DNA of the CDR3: TGCGCCAGCAGCCCGGGCAGGGGGGCCGTCGAGCAGTACTTC. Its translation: CASSPGRGAVEQYF.

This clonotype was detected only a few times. The CDR3, as DNA: TGTGCCACCAGCAGTAGGACAGGGGGATCCTACGAGCAGTACTTC. Translating gives CATSSRTGGSYEQYF. The genes are TRBV15 and TRBJ2-7; 10 nucleotides match TRBD1. V gave up 3 bases and J gave up 1 base; unmatched junction bases: 3. Germline V gives CDR1 LNHNV, CDR2 YYDKDF (reference sequence). CDR3 size: 15 residues.

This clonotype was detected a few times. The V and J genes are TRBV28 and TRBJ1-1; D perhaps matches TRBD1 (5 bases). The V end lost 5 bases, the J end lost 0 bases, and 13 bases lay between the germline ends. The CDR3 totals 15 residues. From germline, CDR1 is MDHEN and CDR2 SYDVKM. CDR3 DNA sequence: TGTGCCAGCAGTCTCCCGGGGGTCTTGAACACTGAAGCTTTCTTT. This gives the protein CASSLPGVLNTEAFF.

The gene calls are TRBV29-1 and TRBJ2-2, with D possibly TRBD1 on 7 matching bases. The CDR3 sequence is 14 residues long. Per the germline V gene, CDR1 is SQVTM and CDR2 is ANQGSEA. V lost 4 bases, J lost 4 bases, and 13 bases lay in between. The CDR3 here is CSVVRQGGTGELFF. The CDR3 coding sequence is TGCAGCGTTGTTAGGCAGGGGGGCACCGGGGAGCTGTTTTTT.

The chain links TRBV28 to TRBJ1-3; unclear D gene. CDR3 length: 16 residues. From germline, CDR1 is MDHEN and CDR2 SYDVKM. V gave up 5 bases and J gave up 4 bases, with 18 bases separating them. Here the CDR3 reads CASSPFLRAPGNTIYF. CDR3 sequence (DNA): TGTGCCAGCAGTCCCTTTTTAAGGGCGCCCGGAAACACCATATATTTT.

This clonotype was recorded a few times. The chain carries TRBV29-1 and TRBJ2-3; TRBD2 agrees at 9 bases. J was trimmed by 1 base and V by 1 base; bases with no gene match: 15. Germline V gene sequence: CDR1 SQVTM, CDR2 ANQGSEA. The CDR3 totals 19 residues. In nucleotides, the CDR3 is TGCAGCGTTGAAGGAAGTAGCGGGGGCCCGCTTCGTCGCACAGATACGCAGTATTTT. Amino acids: CSVEGSSGGPLRRTDTQYF.

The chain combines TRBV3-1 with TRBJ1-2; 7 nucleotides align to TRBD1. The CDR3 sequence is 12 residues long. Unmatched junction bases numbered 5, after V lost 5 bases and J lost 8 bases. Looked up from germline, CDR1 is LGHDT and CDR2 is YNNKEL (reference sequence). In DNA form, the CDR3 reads TGTGCCAGCAGCTCACAGGGGAGCGGCTACACCTTC. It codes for CASSSQGSGYTF.

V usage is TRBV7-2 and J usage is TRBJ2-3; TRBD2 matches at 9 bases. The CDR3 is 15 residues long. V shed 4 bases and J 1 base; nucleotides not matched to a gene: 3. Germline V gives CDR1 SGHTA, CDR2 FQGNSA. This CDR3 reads CASSSSGIRTDTQYF. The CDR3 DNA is TGTGCCAGCAGCTCTAGCGGGATCCGCACAGATACGCAGTATTTT. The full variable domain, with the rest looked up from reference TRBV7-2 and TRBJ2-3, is GAGVSQSPSNKVTEKGKDVELRCDPISGHTALYWYRQSLGQGLEFLIYFQGNSAPDKSGLPSDRFSAERTGGSVSTLTIQRTQQEDSAVYLCASSSSGIRTDTQYFGPGTRLTVL.

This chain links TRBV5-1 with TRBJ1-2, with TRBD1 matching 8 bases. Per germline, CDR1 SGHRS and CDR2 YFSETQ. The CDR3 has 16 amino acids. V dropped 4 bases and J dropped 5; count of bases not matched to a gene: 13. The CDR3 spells CASSPDRTGKNYGYTF. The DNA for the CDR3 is TGCGCCAGCAGCCCGGACCGGACAGGGAAGAATTATGGCTACACCTTC.

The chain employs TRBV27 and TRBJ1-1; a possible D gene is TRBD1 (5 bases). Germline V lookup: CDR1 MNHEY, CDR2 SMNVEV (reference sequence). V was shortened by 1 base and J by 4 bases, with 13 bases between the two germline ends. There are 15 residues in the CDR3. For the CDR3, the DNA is TGTGCCAGCAGTTTATTCCCAAGGGGACCCACTGAAGCTTTCTTT. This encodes CASSLFPRGPTEAFF.

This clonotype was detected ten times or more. In DNA, the CDR3 is TGCAGCGTTGAAGGGGCAAGGACAGGGTATACCGGGGAGCTGTTTTTT. Its translation: CSVEGARTGYTGELFF. The rearrangement joins TRBV29-1 to TRBJ2-2, with TRBD1 matching over 8 bases. V was pared by 1 base and J by 5 bases, with 9 bases of the junction left unmatched. There are 16 residues in the CDR3. Germline V CDR1 and CDR2: SQVTM, ANQGSEA.

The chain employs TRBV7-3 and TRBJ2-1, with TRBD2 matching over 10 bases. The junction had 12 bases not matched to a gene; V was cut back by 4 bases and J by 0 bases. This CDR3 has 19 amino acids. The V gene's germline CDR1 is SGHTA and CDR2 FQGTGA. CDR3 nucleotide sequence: TGTGCCAGCAGCTCAAATAGCGGGGGGAACCACCTCTCCTACAATGAGCAGTTCTTC. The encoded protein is CASSSNSGGNHLSYNEQFF.

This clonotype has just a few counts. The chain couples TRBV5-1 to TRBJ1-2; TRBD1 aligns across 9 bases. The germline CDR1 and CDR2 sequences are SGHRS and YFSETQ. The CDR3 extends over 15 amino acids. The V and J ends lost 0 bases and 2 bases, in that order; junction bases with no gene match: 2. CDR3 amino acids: CASSLGQGVNYGYTF. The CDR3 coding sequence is TGCGCCAGCAGCTTGGGACAGGGGGTAAACTATGGCTACACCTTC. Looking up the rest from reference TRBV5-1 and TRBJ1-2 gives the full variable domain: KAGVTQTPRYLIKTRGQQVTLSCSPISGHRSVSWYQQTPGQGLQFLFEYFSETQRNKGNFPGRFSGRQFSNSRSEMNVSTLELGDSALYLCASSLGQGVNYGYTFGSGTRLTVV.

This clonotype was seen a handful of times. The CDR3 sequence: CASGGYRGAYEQYF. In nucleotides, the CDR3 is TGTGCCAGCGGAGGGTACAGGGGAGCCTACGAGCAGTACTTC. The gene calls are TRBV6-5 and TRBJ2-7; perhaps TRBD1 as D (7 bases). Looked up from germline, CDR1 is MNHEY and CDR2 is SVGAGI. V shed 8 bases and J shed 2 bases, with 16 bases lying between them. The CDR3 length is 14 residues.

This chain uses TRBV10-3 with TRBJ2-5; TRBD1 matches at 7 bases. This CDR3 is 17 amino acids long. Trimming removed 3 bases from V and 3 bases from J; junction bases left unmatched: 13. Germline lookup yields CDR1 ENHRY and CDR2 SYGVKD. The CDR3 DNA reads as TGTGCCATCAGTGACCCAGGACAGGTTTTTATTAAAGAGACCCAGTACTTC. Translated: CAISDPGQVFIKETQYF.

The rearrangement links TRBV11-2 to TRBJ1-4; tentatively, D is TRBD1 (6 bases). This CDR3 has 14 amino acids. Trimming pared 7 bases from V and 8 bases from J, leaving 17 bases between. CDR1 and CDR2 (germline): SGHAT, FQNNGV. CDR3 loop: CASTQGPQGEKLFF. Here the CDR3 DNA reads TGTGCCAGCACCCAGGGGCCCCAGGGCGAAAAACTGTTTTTT.

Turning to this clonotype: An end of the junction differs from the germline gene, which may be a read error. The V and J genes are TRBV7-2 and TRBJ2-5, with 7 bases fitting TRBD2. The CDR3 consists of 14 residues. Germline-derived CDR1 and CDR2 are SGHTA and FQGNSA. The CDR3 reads CAGSLAGTKETQYF. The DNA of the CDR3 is TGTGCCGGCAGCTTAGCAGGGACTAAAGAGACCCAGTACTTC.

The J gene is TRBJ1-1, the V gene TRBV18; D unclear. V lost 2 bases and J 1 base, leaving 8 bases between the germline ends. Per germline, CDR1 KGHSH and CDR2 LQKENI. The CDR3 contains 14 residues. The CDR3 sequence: CASSPSLENTEAFF. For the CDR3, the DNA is TGTGCCAGCTCACCATCCTTAGAGAACACTGAAGCTTTCTTT. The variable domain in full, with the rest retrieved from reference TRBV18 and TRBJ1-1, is NAGVMQNPRHLVRRRGQEARLRCSPMKGHSHVYWYRQLPEEGLKFMVYLQKENIIDESGMPKERFSAEFPKEGPSILRIQQVVRGDSAAYFCASSPSLENTEAFFGQGTRLTVV.